This is a list of T cell receptor beta chains from one sample in a study of blood T cell repertoires in COVID-19. The method was immunoSEQ multiplex PCR; TCRdb's version includes in-frame clones alone and lacks a portion of them. Here the sample spans around 290,000 clones, around nine tenths being singletons. The sequenced sample was peripheral blood. The receptors were sampled from a man between 40 and 49 years old with acute or convalescent COVID-19. Both conserved end residues are part of each CDR3. The D gene is left open where the match is weak. The size of a clone is reported for some rows only, either as once, few or many, or as a class for expanded clones.

v_call,d_call,j_call,clone_size,cdr3_aa,cdr3_nt
TRBV7-8,NA,TRBJ2-5,NA,CASSLGRPKRETQYF,TGTGCCAGCAGCTTGGGGCGCCCTAAGCGAGAGACCCAGTACTTC
TRBV11-2,NA,TRBJ2-3,NA,CASSETGGGWGTQYF,TGTGCCAGCAGCGAAACAGGAGGGGGCTGGGGGACGCAGTATTTT
TRBV14,NA,TRBJ2-4,NA,CASSQFTGLAKNIQYF,TGTGCCAGCAGCCAATTTACAGGATTAGCCAAAAACATTCAGTACTTC
TRBV7-8,NA,TRBJ1-1,NA,CASSLISVSTEAFF,TGTGCCAGCAGCTTAATTTCCGTCTCCACTGAAGCTTTCTTT
TRBV24-1,TRBD2,TRBJ2-1,NA,CAAGGAYNEQFF,TGTGCCGCCGGGGGGGCCTACAATGAGCAGTTCTTC
TRBV6-5,NA,TRBJ1-2,few,CASGEPYRVKDGYTF,TGTGCCAGCGGCGAGCCGTACAGGGTGAAGGATGGCTACACCTTC
TRBV19,TRBD2,TRBJ2-1,NA,CASSSPSGGRNEQFF,TGTGCCAGTAGTTCTCCGAGCGGGGGGCGAAATGAGCAGTTCTTC
TRBV6-6,NA,TRBJ2-7,NA,CASTLTSRLGSYEQYF,TGTGCCAGCACCCTTACCTCCCGCCTTGGGAGCTACGAGCAGTACTTC
TRBV2,TRBD2,TRBJ2-2,NA,CASRPGLAVTGELFF,TGTGCCAGCAGGCCTGGACTAGCGGTTACCGGGGAGCTGTTTTTT
TRBV5-1,TRBD1,TRBJ1-1,NA,CASKITGQGMNTEAFF,TGCGCCAGCAAAATTACGGGACAGGGGATGAACACTGAAGCTTTCTTT
TRBV7-8,NA,TRBJ1-1,NA,CASSPRETNTEAFF,TGTGCCAGCAGCCCCAGGGAAACAAACACTGAAGCTTTCTTT
TRBV6-6,NA,TRBJ1-2,NA,CASSIPRGYTF,TGTGCCAGCAGTATCCCCCGGGGCTACACCTTC
TRBV12-3/TRBV12-4,TRBD1,TRBJ1-4,NA,CATRGQPNEKLFF,TGTGCCACTAGGGGGCAGCCTAATGAAAAACTGTTTTTT
TRBV4-2,NA,TRBJ2-7,once,CASSQARGLYEQYF,TGTGCCAGCAGCCAAGCGCGGGGGCTCTACGAGCAGTACTTC
TRBV7-6,NA,TRBJ2-7,few,CASSPSAAMQEQYF,TGTGCCAGCAGCCCCAGCGCGGCCATGCAGGAGCAGTACTTC
TRBV6-2/TRBV6-3,NA,TRBJ1-4,NA,CASSPGLLTTNEKLFF,TGTGCCAGCAGTCCGGGACTCTTAACAACTAATGAAAAACTGTTTTTT
TRBV3-1/TRBV3-2,NA,TRBJ2-3,NA,CASSQERGGGNTQYF,TGTGCCAGCAGCCAAGAAAGGGGCGGTGGAAATACGCAGTATTTT
TRBV7-8,TRBD1,TRBJ1-2,NA,CASSSEQGMTNYGYTF,TGTGCCAGCAGCTCTGAACAGGGGATGACAAACTATGGCTACACCTTC
TRBV7-3,NA,TRBJ2-7,NA,CASSLNGGPYEQYF,TGTGCCAGCAGCTTAAACGGGGGGCCCTACGAGCAGTACTTC
TRBV7-9,NA,TRBJ2-7,NA,CASSLGGTFYEQYF,TGTGCCAGCAGCTTAGGGGGGACTTTCTACGAGCAGTACTTC
TRBV7-3,TRBD2,TRBJ2-3,NA,CASSLRPGPGGTDTQYF,TGTGCCAGCAGCCTTCGTCCAGGGCCCGGGGGGACAGATACGCAGTATTTT
TRBV5-6,NA,TRBJ1-3,NA,CASSFFAAGNTIYF,TGTGCCAGCAGCTTCTTTGCAGCTGGAAACACCATATATTTT
TRBV12-5,NA,TRBJ2-7,NA,CASGRTGHEQYF,TGTGCTAGTGGCCGAACAGGGCACGAGCAGTACTTC
TRBV6-4,NA,TRBJ1-6,NA,CASSSMENSPLHF,TGTGCCAGCAGTTCCATGGAGAATTCACCCCTCCACTTT
TRBV14,TRBD2,TRBJ2-7,NA,CASSLAGGEQYF,TGTGCCAGCAGCCTCGCGGGGGGAGAGCAGTACTTC
TRBV9,NA,TRBJ1-4,NA,CASSVEPAGEKLFF,TGTGCCAGCAGCGTAGAGCCGGCAGGGGAAAAACTGTTTTTT
TRBV2,NA,TRBJ1-5,NA,CASGQPNQPQHF,TGTGCCAGCGGACAGCCCAATCAGCCCCAGCATTTT